These 9 T cell receptor beta chains came from one sample sequenced in a study of blood T cell repertoires in COVID-19. Sequencing was performed with immunoSEQ multiplex PCR; in TCRdb, only in-frame clones are kept and a portion is missing. The table lists around 85,000 clones, around 90% of them singletons. The specimen was peripheral blood. The receptor set was obtained from a woman aged 80 or over with active or convalescent COVID-19.

This clone occurred once. The chain recombines TRBV20-1 with TRBJ2-1; 7 bases map to TRBD2. Germline V gene data show CDR1 as DFQATT and CDR2 as SNEGSKA (reference sequence). V dropped 3 bases and J dropped 1; count of bases not matched to a gene: 9. The CDR3 consists of 16 residues. In DNA, the CDR3 is TGCAGTGCTAGTCGACCGACTAGCTCGTCCTACAATGAGCAGTTCTTC. As protein: CSASRPTSSSYNEQFF.

CDR3 coding DNA: TGTGCTATCGAACAGGGGGCTTCTAACTATGGCTACACCTTC. Translation gives CAIEQGASNYGYTF. The rearrangement uses TRBV30 and TRBJ1-2, with 9 nucleotides matching TRBD1. Germline CDR1 and CDR2: GTSNPN and SVGIG (reference sequence). CDR3 length equals 14 residues.

The V and J genes are TRBV7-9 and TRBJ2-3; 13 bases align to TRBD2. Germline CDR1 is SEHNR and CDR2 is FQNEAQ (reference sequence). V was clipped by 5 bases and J by 4 bases; unmatched bases: 6. The CDR3 covers 16 residues. CDR3 sequence (DNA): TGTGCCAGCAGCCCCGGACTAGCGGGAGCCTCAGATACGCAGTATTTT. This codes for CASSPGLAGASDTQYF.

J is TRBJ2-2 and V is TRBV10-1, with 7 nucleotides matching TRBD1. The ends lost 2 bases at V and 3 bases at J; junction bases unmatched: 6. CDR3 size: 16 residues. Germline CDR1 is WNHNN and CDR2 is SYGVQD (reference sequence). CDR3 coding DNA: TGCGCCAGCAGTGAGGGTAGGGGGCGAGACACCGGGGAGCTGTTTTTT. It translates to CASSEGRGRDTGELFF.

V and J are TRBV28 and TRBJ1-2, with 7 bases aligning to TRBD1. CDR3 size: 14 residues. The germline V gene has CDR1 MDHEN and CDR2 SYDVKM. Unmatched junction bases numbered 5, after V lost 3 bases and J lost 4 bases. The DNA for the CDR3 is TGTGCCAGCAGTTTTTTGGGACAGATCTATGGCTACACCTTC. This gives the protein CASSFLGQIYGYTF.

In its sample, this clone was seen once. V is TRBV6-5 and J is TRBJ1-5, with 8 positions matching TRBD1. The CDR3 consists of 14 residues. With 6 bases clipped from V and 2 bases from J, the junction kept 3 bases outside the gene matches. Germline V CDR1 and CDR2: MNHEY, SVGAGI. For the CDR3, the DNA is TGTGCCAGCAGGGAGACAGGGGGCAATCAGCCCCAGCATTTT. Translating it yields CASRETGGNQPQHF.

CDR3 coding DNA: TGTGCCAGCAGCCAAGGGGCAGGGTCCTACGAGCAGTACTTC. This codes for CASSQGAGSYEQYF. The chain couples TRBV3-1 (or the pseudogene TRBV3-2) to TRBJ2-7, with D possibly being TRBD1 (5 bases). This CDR3 comprises 14 residues. Per germline, CDR1 LGHDT and CDR2 YNNKEL (reference sequence). V was shortened by 1 base and J by 1 base, with 8 bases between the two germline ends.

The chain couples TRBV29-1 to TRBJ1-1, with 8 bases lining up with TRBD1. Germline CDR1 is SQVTM and CDR2 is ANQGSEA. With V trimmed by 6 bases and J by 7 bases, 7 bases remained unmatched. This CDR3 is built from 12 residues. In DNA, the CDR3 is TGCAGCGTCCAGGGGGCCTTAGGTGAAGCTTTCTTT. The encoded protein is CSVQGALGEAFF.

This chain links TRBV28 with TRBJ1-4; D is unclear. The CDR3 length is 13 residues. Germline V gene data show CDR1 as MDHEN and CDR2 as SYDVKM. Trimming removed 6 bases at V and 8 bases at J, with 13 bases between. CDR3 nucleotides: TGTGCCAGCAGAAATCCCCACAACGAAAAACTGTTTTTT. Translating gives CASRNPHNEKLFF.